The 18 T cell receptor beta chains below were found in one sample sequenced in a study of sequential checkpoint blockade in melanoma. Sequenced by immunoSEQ multiplex PCR; TCRdb stores in-frame clones only, minus some. The sample holds about 21,000 clones, approximately 30% seen once. As for treatment: randomized to nivolumab then ipilimumab (arm A) or the reverse (arm B). The material was tumor tissue (inferred from file names), obtained from a patient given nivolumab and ipilimumab in sequence. These receptors all come from a human donor with melanoma.

Only a few counts were recorded for this clone. This chain connects TRBV6-8 to TRBJ2-7, with 7 bases fitting TRBD2. This CDR3 comprises 17 residues. The germline gives CDR1 MNHGY, CDR2 SAAAGT. V lost 5 bases and J lost 0; bases outside the gene matches: 13. CDR3 amino acids: CASSRNTGGRSSYEQYF. For the CDR3, the DNA is TGTGCCAGCAGTCGAAACACGGGGGGTCGAAGCTCCTACGAGCAGTACTTC.

V and J are TRBV19 and TRBJ2-1; 8 bases are a match to TRBD2. CDR3 length equals 15 residues. Germline V gene sequence: CDR1 LNHDA, CDR2 SQIVND (reference sequence). The trim removed 6 bases at V and 4 bases at J, leaving 8 bases unmatched. The CDR3 bases are TGTGCCAGTAGCGCAGGACTAGCAGAATACAATGAGCAGTTCTTC. It translates to CASSAGLAEYNEQFF.

This clone was counted a few times. The CDR3 here is CASSSRGENTEAFF. CDR3 nucleotides: TGTGCCAGCAGCTCCAGGGGAGAGAACACTGAAGCTTTCTTT. This chain joins TRBV11-3 and TRBJ1-1; maybe TRBD1 (6 bases). Per the germline V gene, CDR1 is SGHNT and CDR2 is YENEEA. This CDR3 is built from 14 residues. V was clipped by 4 bases and J by 1 base, with 10 bases between them.

The V call is TRBV5-1, the J call TRBJ1-3; D not certain. The CDR3 has 16 residues. Germline CDR1 and CDR2: SGHRS and YFSETQ. Trimming cost V 1 base and J 0 bases, with 11 bases left between them. CDR3 loop: CASSLSYPSSGNTIYF. The CDR3 bases are TGCGCCAGCAGCTTGTCGTACCCGAGCTCTGGAAACACCATATATTTT.

The table lists this clone with a few counts. The CDR3 nucleotides read TGTGCCAGCAGCTTAGGGAGCGGGGAGCTGTTTTTT. Translation gives CASSLGSGELFF. The chain employs TRBV9 and TRBJ2-2, with a weak D call TRBD2 (5 bases). Trimming took off 4 bases at V and 7 bases at J, with 8 bases between the two ends. Germline V gives CDR1 SGDLS, CDR2 YYNGEE. This CDR3 is built from 12 residues.

The chain has TRBV18 and TRBJ1-4, with 9 bases lining up with TRBD1. This CDR3 spans 15 amino acids. The germline gives CDR1 KGHSH, CDR2 LQKENI. The V and J ends lost 3 bases and 2 bases, in that order; junction bases with no gene match: 1. The CDR3 spells CASSPGTGTNEKLFF. In DNA form, the CDR3 reads TGTGCCAGCTCACCGGGGACAGGGACTAATGAAAAACTGTTTTTT.

This clone has only a few counts. The chain uses TRBV19 and TRBJ1-1; the D gene is possibly TRBD1 (6 bases). The V end lost 3 bases, the J end lost 5 bases, and 13 bases lay between the germline ends. CDR1 LNHDA and CDR2 SQIVND come from the germline V gene (reference sequence). The CDR3 is 14 amino acids. CDR3 loop: CASSIDVGGTEAFF. The CDR3 coding sequence is TGTGCCAGTAGTATTGATGTAGGGGGGACTGAAGCTTTCTTT.

This clone was seen more than once but under ten times. V usage is TRBV10-3 and J usage is TRBJ2-1; TRBD2 matches 15 bases. V was clipped by 0 bases and J by 10 bases; unmatched bases: 13. Germline CDR1 ENHRY, CDR2 SYGVKD. The CDR3 loop spans 19 amino acids. The CDR3 DNA is TGTGCCATCAGTGAGTCGAGGGGACTAGCGGGAGGCCAAACAGGGGAGCAGTTCTTC. Protein product: CAISESRGLAGGQTGEQFF.

This clone occurred a few times. The chain joins TRBV28 to TRBJ1-5; D might be TRBD1 (6 bases). Trimming stripped 6 bases from V and 7 bases from J, with 16 bases between. The CDR3 contains 14 residues. From germline, CDR1 is MDHEN and CDR2 SYDVKM. CDR3 amino acids: CASRKQGLGQPQHF. The CDR3 DNA reads TGTGCCAGCAGGAAGCAGGGGTTAGGCCAGCCCCAGCATTTT.

The rearrangement uses TRBV28 and TRBJ2-6; D not certain. The CDR3 covers 15 residues. The germline gives CDR1 MDHEN, CDR2 SYDVKM. V lost 4 bases and J 0 bases, leaving 7 bases between the germline ends. The CDR3 sequence is CASSSISSGANVLTF. The CDR3 region has the DNA TGTGCCAGCAGTTCGATTAGCTCTGGGGCCAACGTCCTGACTTTC.

This clone qualifies as medium-sized (0.01 to 0.1%). The CDR3 bases are TGTGCCAGTAGTGATACAGGGGTGGGGGTTAACATTCAGTACTTC. Amino acid sequence: CASSDTGVGVNIQYF. The rearrangement joins TRBV19 to TRBJ2-4; 7 bases agree with TRBD1. Germline CDR1 and CDR2: LNHDA and SQIVND (reference sequence). After removal of 5 bases from V and 7 bases from J, the junction contained 11 bases not matched to a gene. This CDR3 has 15 residues.

The J gene is TRBJ2-4, the V gene TRBV5-1; D may be TRBD2 (6 bases). Germline CDR1 reads SGHRS; CDR2 reads YFSETQ. Trimming left V 4 bases short and J 1 base short, with 15 bases between. The CDR3 is 16 amino acids. CDR3 loop: CASSRGDGGAKNIQYF. CDR3 DNA: TGCGCCAGCAGCCGCGGGGACGGTGGGGCCAAAAACATTCAGTACTTC.

The V call is TRBV6-8, the J call TRBJ2-7; TRBD2 matches 9 bases. This CDR3 spans 15 amino acids. Per the germline V gene, CDR1 is MNHGY and CDR2 is SAAAGT. The ends lost 7 bases at V and 3 bases at J; junction bases unmatched: 10. In DNA, the CDR3 is TGTGCCAGCAAGGGGAGTCTAGCGGGAATCTACGAGCAGTACTTC. It codes for CASKGSLAGIYEQYF.

The J gene is TRBJ2-3, the V gene TRBV2; possibly TRBD1 or TRBD2 for D (6 bases each). Germline CDR1 and CDR2: SNHLY and FYNNEI. This CDR3 spans 13 amino acids. Trimming removed 11 bases at V and 3 bases at J, with 15 bases between. The CDR3 DNA sequence: TGTGCCTCCGGGGGCGTTGGGACAGATACGCAGTATTTT. Residues: CASGGVGTDTQYF.

The rearrangement joins TRBV6-8 to TRBJ1-1; TRBD1 is a possible D gene (6 bases). V gave up 7 bases and J gave up 8 bases, with 14 bases separating them. CDR3 length: 12 residues. Germline CDR1 and CDR2: MNHGY and SAAAGT. This CDR3 is CASNQRDREAFF. The CDR3, as DNA: TGTGCCAGCAACCAAAGAGACAGGGAAGCTTTCTTT.

The rearrangement links TRBV30 to TRBJ2-3; TRBD2 agrees at 8 bases. Germline CDR1 and CDR2: GTSNPN and SVGIG (reference sequence). The CDR3 has 15 residues. J was trimmed by 3 bases and V by 0 bases; bases with no gene match: 5. In nucleotides, the CDR3 is TGTGCCTGGAGTGTACGGGGCGGGGGGACAGATACGCAGTATTTT. Its translation: CAWSVRGGGTDTQYF.

This clone was counted a few times. This chain joins TRBV25-1 and TRBJ2-3, with unresolved D. The CDR3 length is 13 residues. The V and J ends lost 3 bases and 5 bases respectively, with 9 bases between them. Per the germline V gene, CDR1 is MGHDK and CDR2 is SYGVNS. DNA for the CDR3: TGTGCCAGCAGTGAGGGTGATTTAGATACGCAGTATTTT. As protein: CASSEGDLDTQYF. Using reference TRBV25-1 and TRBJ2-3 for the parts outside the CDR3, the full variable domain is EADIYQTPRYLVIGTGKKITLECSQTMGHDKMYWYQQDPGMELHLIHYSYGVNSTEKGDLSSESTVSRIRTEHFPLTLESARPSHTSQYLCASSEGDLDTQYFGPGTRLTVL.

This clone turned up a few times. This sequence joins TRBV5-1 and TRBJ2-7, with D hard to call. Germline V gene lookup returns CDR1 SGHRS and CDR2 YFSETQ. Between the trimmed V and J ends, which lost 4 bases and 2 bases, there was a span of 13 bases. CDR3 length equals 14 residues. Here the CDR3 reads CASSDGWVPYEQYF. Here the CDR3 DNA reads TGCGCCAGCAGCGACGGATGGGTACCCTACGAGCAGTACTTC.